This entry features one TCR beta chain sequence. Its target is not known. These data belong to a study of cytomegalovirus exposure and HLA in healthy donors. Study observations and caveats: The authors later found TCR association rates varying by HLA locus, with DRB1 most and HLA-C fewest. Most TCR beta V segments were productive about 87% or about 30% of the time in an earlier analysis.

This CDR3 has 15 residues. The ends were cut back, 4 bases at V and 5 bases at J, with 18 bases in the middle. Germline V gene sequence: CDR1 SEHNR, CDR2 FQNEAQ (reference sequence). PCR primers comprised 60 Vbeta and 13 Jbeta primers. Original processing notes: Later, 80 million or so unique TCR beta chains were counted in an analysis, and roughly 10 million of them were shared. Sequencing used immunoSEQ multiplex PCR; TCRdb keeps in-frame clones, though not all of them. V and J calls and clone size are copied from that table; D and trimming were computed from the DNA. The sample lists 150,000 to 200,000 clones; 70% to 80% were seen once.

Sequenced sample: PBMCs. The chain combines TRBV7-9 with TRBJ2-7, with D tentatively TRBD1 (6 bases). The TCR was taken from a man aged 55 to 70 in good health and CMV-seronegative. CDR3 sequence (DNA): TGTGCCAGCAGCTCCGGAACAGGGAGTGTCCACGAGCAGTACTTC. Encoded protein: CASSSGTGSVHEQYF.